The source of this TCR beta chain is a study of OX40 agonist ivuxolimab in advanced cancers. This clone was seen just once. Using immunoSEQ multiplex PCR, the repertoire was profiled, and TCRdb retains in-frame clones only, with some absent. The profile shows tens of thousands of clones, around 87% of them singletons. The sequence came from an adult with an advanced solid tumor such as melanoma, head and neck, liver or kidney cancer. The sequencing here drew on CD4+ or CD8+ T cells sorted from blood, taken in a trial of the OX40 agonist ivuxolimab.

The CDR3 DNA reads as TGTGCCAGCAGTGAATCTCTCGATCCTAACTATGGCTACACCTTC. Protein product: CASSESLDPNYGYTF. This chain joins TRBV2 and TRBJ1-2; D remains ambiguous. Deletions cut 2 bases from V and 0 bases from J, with 10 bases between. CDR1 and CDR2 (germline): SNHLY, FYNNEI. This CDR3 spans 15 amino acids. The full variable domain, in which reference TRBV2 and TRBJ1-2 provide the parts outside the CDR3, is EPEVTQTPSHQVTQMGQEVILRCVPISNHLYFYWYRQILGQKVEFLVSFYNNEISEKSEIFDDQFSVERPDGSNFTLKIRSTKLEDSAMYFCASSESLDPNYGYTFGSGTRLTVV.